This T cell receptor beta chain originates from a study of pediatric ulcerative colitis. Study findings and constraints: Ulcerative colitis patients shared more blood-rectal clones than controls.

One to two pinch biopsies were taken from the rectum during colonoscopy. The CDR3 runs to 13 residues. The V gene lost 3 bases and the J gene lost 5 bases, with 8 bases spanning the gap. Germline V gives CDR1 MNHNS, CDR2 SASEGT. Using immunoSEQ multiplex PCR, the repertoire was profiled, and TCRdb retains in-frame clones only, with some absent. Of about 36,000 clones detected, 60% to 75% appear once; the ten largest clones hold 0.74%. As for this clone: Its target is unknown.

The sample taken for sequencing was gut tissue. This clonotype was obtained from a boy aged 10-17 years with moderate ulcerative colitis. The chain joins TRBV6-1 to TRBJ1-5; D is uncertain. CDR3 nucleotide sequence: TGTGCCAGCAGTGATCTTTTCGATCAGCCCCAGCATTTT. As protein: CASSDLFDQPQHF.